The TCR beta chain under discussion was sequenced for a study of T cells in Graves' hyperthyroidism and ophthalmopathy. Study-wide results and limits: The model made its ophthalmopathy prediction, and onset followed a median approximately six months later.

This clonotype has ten or more counts. The antigen is unknown. Amplified TCR beta CDR3 regions derived from RNA transcripts. In the first-round RT-PCR of the TCR CDR3, the HTBI primer set was used. TCRdb redid the calling of the multiplex PCR reads with MiXCR, one entry per CDR3 protein. The data show about 160,000 distinct CDR3 sequences, with about 9.4% seen just once and over 20% held by the top ten. The receptor comes from a woman aged 18-29 years with Graves' hyperthyroidism that later progressed to Graves' ophthalmopathy. Source material: blood.

The CDR3 DNA reads TGTGCCAGCAGTTACTTGCGCGGCTACGAGCAGTACTTC. Its translation: CASSYLRGYEQYF. This chain links TRBV6-2 or TRBV6-3 with TRBJ2-7, with D hard to call. Germline CDR1 is MNHEY and CDR2 is SVGEGT. Trimming took 1 base from V and 3 from J, leaving 7 bases between them. The CDR3 is made up of 13 amino acids.